Below, one T cell receptor beta chain is given with its context. Profiled with immunoSEQ multiplex PCR; TCRdb holds only in-frame clones, not every one. The table records about 6,600 clones, 75% of them present only once. The V gene's germline CDR1 is MGHRA and CDR2 YSYEKL. The CDR3 covers 17 residues. The trim removed 0 bases at V and 11 bases at J, leaving 11 bases unmatched. This sample was included in a study of preoperative IRX-2 immunotherapy in early breast cancer. Regarding treatment: preoperative locoregional IRX-2 cytokine immunotherapy. This phase Ib study tested locoregional IRX-2 cytokine immunotherapy given before surgery.

This clonotype was sampled from a human donor with breast cancer. The sequencing used tumor tissue, collected before IRX-2 immunotherapy. V and J are TRBV4-1 and TRBJ1-4; TRBD1 matches 11 bases. CDR3 in DNA: TGCGCCAGCAGCCAAGATTGGTTGGGACAGGGGGAAGGGAAACTGTTTTTT. The encoded protein is CASSQDWLGQGEGKLFF.